The present T cell receptor (beta chain) was sequenced within a study of graft-versus-host responses after intestinal transplantation. As for the study in general: Recipients across the board were started on anti-thymocyte globulin induction, then kept on tacrolimus and steroids for roughly 3 years. Points from the study as a whole: Patients with graft-donor T cell macrochimerism had high graft-versus-host to host-versus-graft clonal ratios in allografts. There were GvH clones found in recipient marrow, and some of them appeared first in ileum or blood.

Per germline, CDR1 SGHNT and CDR2 YYREEE (reference sequence). J was trimmed by 2 bases and V by 4 bases; bases with no gene match: 5. This CDR3 has 14 amino acids. Lymphocytes from graft epithelium and lamina propria were isolated. Clones were sequenced by immunoSEQ multiplex PCR, and TCRdb holds only the in-frame ones, with some missing. The sample includes around 7,100 clones, about 70% seen only once; the top ten take less than 20%. By sample share, this clone is medium-sized. What it binds is unknown. At the DNA level, this CDR3 is encoded by other sequences in the same sample as well. V usage is TRBV5-4 and J usage is TRBJ2-5, with TRBD1 matching 7 bases. The source of this sequence is a human patient who received an intestinal transplant, so some T cells may come from the graft donor. The source was ileum tissue, collected approximately 35 weeks after intestinal transplantation. The CDR3 DNA reads TGTGCCAGCAGCCCGGGACAGCCACAAGAGACCCAGTACTTC. It is translated as CASSPGQPQETQYF. Full variable domain (remainder filled in from reference TRBV5-4 and TRBJ2-5): ETGVTQSPTHLIKTRGQQVTLRCSSQSGHNTVSWYQQALGQGPQFIFQYYREEENGRGNFPPRFSGLQFPNYSSELNVNALELDDSALYLCASSPGQPQETQYFGPGTRLLVL.